Listed below are T cell receptor beta chains from one sample, sequenced in a study of T cell changes during pregnancy in multiple sclerosis. This table comes from immunoSEQ multiplex PCR, and its TCRdb copy is limited to in-frame clones, with some not included. This repertoire shows about 100,000 clones, approximately 90% found once; its top ten account for approximately 3.7%. Source: peripheral blood, taken after pregnancy. The origin of the receptors is a female donor with multiple sclerosis, enrolled in a pregnancy study. The CDR3 runs from the conserved cysteine through the conserved F or W.

J	V	CDR3
TRBJ2-3	TRBV7-8	CASRRLADTDTQYF
TRBJ2-7	TRBV6-5	CASRPPGLHEQYF
TRBJ1-5	TRBV7-9	CASSLRQFDSNQPQHF
TRBJ2-3	TRBV9	CASSVAILSTDTQYF
TRBJ1-3	TRBV11-2	CASSPPDYSGNTIYF
TRBJ2-3	TRBV11-3	CASSLDRLGVGTDTQYF
TRBJ1-6	TRBV18	CASGKPGQGFVSPLHF
TRBJ2-1	TRBV7-9	CASSDRARNEQFF
TRBJ2-5	TRBV9	CASSQTSGGSQETQYF
TRBJ1-3	TRBV30	CAWSRDRVSFAGNTIYF
TRBJ2-2	TRBV7-9	CASSLTALGSGELFF
TRBJ1-2	TRBV6-6	CASSYATGNYGYTF
TRBJ2-3	TRBV10-3	CAIGGRTDTQYF
TRBJ1-4	TRBV2	CASSESPGRKLFF
TRBJ2-5	TRBV6-5	CASSYRGWETQYF
TRBJ1-2	TRBV30	CAWSVLRGPFGGYTF
TRBJ1-3	TRBV5-1	CASSRGGPSGNTIYF
TRBJ2-1	TRBV9	CASSPVGTRDEQFF
TRBJ1-3	TRBV2	CASSEGRGSGNTIYF
TRBJ2-3	TRBV7-8	CASSRLAGDTQYF
TRBJ2-1	TRBV19	CASTSGGNEQFF
TRBJ2-3	TRBV14	CASSQVARTYTDTQYF
TRBJ2-5	TRBV11-1	CASSSRRQETQYF
TRBJ2-3	TRBV7-3	CASSLRDRSGDTQYF
TRBJ2-7	TRBV28	CASSLPPRTGLAYEQYF
TRBJ1-1	TRBV7-9	CASNPVSNTEAFF
TRBJ1-3	TRBV2	CASKEGHSGNTIYF
TRBJ2-5	TRBV7-2	CASSFSGGIKETQYF
TRBJ1-2	TRBV7-9	CASSLRPRGENNYGYTF
TRBJ2-3	TRBV11-1	CASRKQGPTRDTQYF
TRBJ1-5	TRBV9	CASSVDAGQGSNQPQHF
TRBJ2-1	TRBV6-5	CASSFNRIYNEQFF
TRBJ1-6	TRBV5-1	CASSPNTNSPLHF
TRBJ2-5	TRBV13	CASRATGWETQYF
TRBJ2-7	TRBV9	CASSVEHGGEQYF
TRBJ2-7	TRBV6-1	CASSRHGNYEQYF
TRBJ2-5	TRBV7-6	CASSLSRPGQTYQETQYF
TRBJ2-1	TRBV18	CASSDSGGPYNEQFF
TRBJ2-1	TRBV27	CASRVAGGHNEQFF
TRBJ2-5	TRBV9	CASSPAGLADGETQYF
TRBJ2-1	TRBV7-9	CASSLADSNEQFF
TRBJ1-2	TRBV2	CASSWGLGYTF
TRBJ2-5	TRBV29-1	CSVAFHQETQYF
TRBJ2-7	TRBV6-5	CASSWAVSYEQYF
TRBJ2-1	TRBV7-3	CASSSGLAGAYNEQFF
TRBJ2-6	TRBV5-6	CASSPDLRGANVLTF